A single T cell receptor beta chain is shown here with its context. V shed 7 bases and J shed 1 base, with 23 bases lying between them. This CDR3 has 17 residues. The data were taken from a study of technical replicates of blood from several donors. The data were produced by immunoSEQ multiplex PCR, yet TCRdb's version contains in-frame clones alone and is incomplete. The repertoire holds tens of thousands of clones, with 94% as singletons. The material sequenced was T cells isolated from PBMCs. The TCR originated in a human donor in good health. The gene calls are TRBV23-1 and TRBJ2-7; a weak D match, TRBD2 (7 bases). TRBV23-1 counts as an open reading frame of uncertain function. The CDR3 loop is CASTLGGASGESYEQYF. In DNA, the CDR3 is TGCGCCAGCACCCTAGGGGGGGCCAGCGGGGAATCCTACGAGCAGTACTTC.